The T cell receptor (beta chain) under discussion was sequenced for a study of vaccination effects on CD4 cells after COVID-19. After expansion with viral peptide pools in the ViraFEST assay, antigen-specific CD4+ T cells were sequenced. After around 10 days in culture, the CD4+ T cells were isolated. A positive SARS-CoV-2 PCR test fell between March and December 2020. Participants each got two BNT162b2 or mRNA-1273 vaccine doses. Cultures used 2 million to 2.5 million PBMC per well, roughly 9.8 IU/ml IL-2 and 10 ug/ml peptides. This clone came up once. Its antigen is currently unknown. V lost 1 base and J lost 2; bases outside the gene matches: 0. The germline gives CDR1 SGHNT, CDR2 YENEEA. The CDR3 spans 14 residues. Measured with immunoSEQ multiplex PCR; TCRdb has only the in-frame clones, and not every one. The sample consists of about 15,000 clones, 76% of them appearing once.

The source material was CD4+ T cells from PBMCs cultured with SARS-CoV-2 spike peptides, sampled after COVID-19 vaccination. The chain joins TRBV11-3 to TRBJ2-7, with TRBD1 identical over 9 bases. The receptor comes from a human donor who had a prior SARS-CoV-2 infection. CDR3 sequence: CASSLGQGAYEQYF. The CDR3 DNA reads TGTGCCAGCAGCTTAGGACAGGGGGCCTACGAGCAGTACTTC. The full variable domain, in which reference TRBV11-3 and TRBJ2-7 provide the parts outside the CDR3, is EAGVVQSPRYKIIEKKQPVAFWCNPISGHNTLYWYLQNLGQGPELLIRYENEEAVDDSQLPKDRFSAERLKGVDSTLKIQPAELGDSAVYLCASSLGQGAYEQYFGPGTRLTVT.